A selection of T cell receptor beta chains follows, all from one sample in a study of a mutant IDH1 vaccine in newly diagnosed glioma. Generated by immunoSEQ multiplex PCR, the TCRdb table keeps only in-frame clones and is missing some. The table records fewer than 65,000 clones, approximately 82% of them present only once. For these receptors, no antigen is known. The sample in question was PBMCs, obtained from a glioma patient whose treatment included an IDH1 peptide vaccine. The receptors were gathered from a man aged 30-40 years with glioma. Each CDR3 is given with its conserved first and last residue. The D gene is left open where the match is weak. The size field is filled for only some rows; it gives once, few, many or a size class.

j_gene	len	abundance	d_gene	v_gene	CDR3nt	CDR3aa
TRBJ2-1	15	NA	TRBD2	TRBV2	TGTGCCAGCAGTGAATTGTCTAGCGGGGGCCGTGAGCAGTTCTTC	CASSELSSGGREQFF
TRBJ2-7	14	NA	NA	TRBV13	TGTGCCAGCAGCCCATGGACAAAATCCTACGAGCAGTACTTC	CASSPWTKSYEQYF
TRBJ2-3	15	NA	NA	TRBV7-9	TGTGCCAGCAGCTTAAATGCGGGGACGGCAGATACGCAGTATTTT	CASSLNAGTADTQYF
TRBJ2-1	14	few	NA	TRBV12-5	TGTGCTAGTGGTTCACGGCCACTTCTGGATGAGCAGTTCTTC	CASGSRPLLDEQFF
TRBJ2-7	14	NA	NA	TRBV9	TGTGCCAGCAGCGCCGGGACACAACACTACGAGCAGTACTTC	CASSAGTQHYEQYF
TRBJ1-2	11	NA	NA	TRBV6-1	TGTGCCAGCAGAAACCTGCTTGGCTACACCTTC	CASRNLLGYTF
TRBJ1-2	14	once	NA	TRBV5-4	TGTGCCAGCAAAATTGGGACGCCGGGCTATGGCTACACCTTC	CASKIGTPGYGYTF
TRBJ1-1	14	NA	NA	TRBV6-5	TGTGCCAGCAGTGATTTCCGAGATTTCACTGAAGCTTTCTTT	CASSDFRDFTEAFF
TRBJ2-2	19	NA	NA	TRBV4-1	TGCGCCAGCAGCCAAGTGATTCGGCGTCTCACAGCGAACACCGGGGAGCTGTTTTTT	CASSQVIRRLTANTGELFF
TRBJ1-5	14	once	NA	TRBV21-1	TGTGCCAGCAGGGAGACAGGCGCCGAACCGCCCCAGCATTTT	CASRETGAEPPQHF
TRBJ1-4	16	NA	NA	TRBV5-5	TGTGCCAGCAGTTTTAACAGGGCTACAACTAATGAAAAACTGTTTTTT	CASSFNRATTNEKLFF
TRBJ2-4	14	NA	TRBD1	TRBV10-1	TGCGCCAGCAGTCCGGACAGGGGCAAAAACATTCAGTACTTC	CASSPDRGKNIQYF
TRBJ1-3	17	NA	NA	TRBV27	TGTGCCAGCAGCCTAATCGGCGGGGGTTCCGTCGGAAACACCATATATTTT	CASSLIGGGSVGNTIYF
TRBJ2-3	16	NA	NA	TRBV5-4	TGTGCCAGCAGCAAAGGCAGGTCCTCTAGCACAGATACGCGGTATTTT	CASSKGRSSSTDTRYF
TRBJ2-1	15	NA	NA	TRBV13	TGTGCCAGCAGCTTTCGAGGGGGGACCAACAATGAGCAGTTCTTC	CASSFRGGTNNEQFF
TRBJ2-7	15	NA	NA	TRBV19	TGTGCCAGTAGTATCGGTGGCGGCTCCTCCATCGAGCAGTACTTC	CASSIGGGSSIEQYF
TRBJ1-2	14	few	NA	TRBV6-5	TGTGCCAGCAGAGGGGGACGAGGGGCCTATGGCTACACCTTC	CASRGGRGAYGYTF
TRBJ2-1	14	NA	NA	TRBV30	TGTGCCTGGAGTTCAAGGGCGGAAGTGATCAAGCAGTTCTTC	CAWSSRAEVIKQFF
TRBJ1-6	14	NA	NA	TRBV30	TGTGCCTGGAGTGTACGAGGCGGCAATTCACCCCTCCACTTT	CAWSVRGGNSPLHF
TRBJ1-1	13	NA	NA	TRBV7-6	TGTGCCAGCAGCTACGGGCCTGGCACTGAAGCTTTCTTT	CASSYGPGTEAFF
TRBJ1-3	17	NA	TRBD1	TRBV18	TGTGCCAGCTCACCCAGGGGACAGCATCAACCCGGACGGACCATATATTTT	CASSPRGQHQPGRTIYF
TRBJ2-2	14	NA	NA	TRBV28	TGTGCCAGCAGCCAAGGTGGGATTGCTGGGGAGCTGTTTTTT	CASSQGGIAGELFF
TRBJ2-5	14	NA	NA	TRBV4-2	TGTGCCAGCAGCCAAGATCGCCTAACAGAGACCCAGTACTTC	CASSQDRLTETQYF
TRBJ2-6	16	NA	NA	TRBV5-6	TGTGCCAGCAGCTTGCGGGGTACAGCATTTGAAAACGTCCTGACTTTC	CASSLRGTAFENVLTF
TRBJ1-5	16	once	NA	TRBV4-1	TGCGCCAGCAGCCAAGATCTGGGAGGGTACGATCAGCCCCAGCATTTT	CASSQDLGGYDQPQHF
TRBJ2-7	14	NA	NA	TRBV6-1	TGTGCCAGCAGTGATACGAACAGGTACTACGAGCAGTACTTC	CASSDTNRYYEQYF
TRBJ1-5	16	NA	NA	TRBV25-1	TGTGCCAGCAGTGAAAACAGGGCGGGGGGCAATCAGCCCCAGCATTTT	CASSENRAGGNQPQHF
TRBJ2-7	13	once	NA	TRBV2	TGTGCCAGCAGCGAAACCCGAAGTTACGAGCAGTACTTC	CASSETRSYEQYF
TRBJ1-5	16	NA	TRBD1	TRBV28	TGTGCCAGCAACTCTGGACAGGGACGGAGCAATCAGCCCCAGCATTTT	CASNSGQGRSNQPQHF
TRBJ2-7	14	few	NA	TRBV2	TGTGCCAGCAGTCTCGGCCCTCCCATGTACGAGCAGTACTTC	CASSLGPPMYEQYF
TRBJ1-5	13	NA	NA	TRBV6-1	TGTGCCAGCAGTGAAGGTGGTGTCCAGCCCCAGCATTTT	CASSEGGVQPQHF
TRBJ1-1	13	NA	TRBD1	TRBV19	TGTGCCAGTAGGGGACAGGAGAACACTGAAGCTTTCTTT	CASRGQENTEAFF
TRBJ2-5	14	NA	NA	TRBV9	TGTGCCAGCAGCGTAGGGGGGGACCAAGAGACCCAGTACTTC	CASSVGGDQETQYF
TRBJ1-1	13	few	TRBD1	TRBV6-1	TGTGCCAGCAGTACCGTCCAGGGGGCTGAAGCTTTCTTT	CASSTVQGAEAFF
TRBJ2-2	19	NA	TRBD2	TRBV27	TGTGCCAGCAGTCAGAGACTAGCGGGGGTTATCGCGAACACCGGGGAGCTGTTTTTT	CASSQRLAGVIANTGELFF